These T cell receptor beta chains were read from a single sample in a study of early T cells in non-severe SARS-CoV-2 infection. TCRdb reanalysed the 5' RACE reads using MiXCR and keeps one entry per CDR3 protein. This sample has roughly 45,000 distinct CDR3 sequences; about 4.2% occur once, and the top ten carry approximately 5.9%. The sample taken for sequencing was whole blood. The receptors were sampled from an adult who was a healthcare worker with PCR-confirmed SARS-CoV-2 infection or an uninfected control (not recorded which). CDR3s include the opening cysteine and the closing phenylalanine or tryptophan. A D gene is named only where the DNA matches it firmly. Clone size is shown for a subset of rows, as once, few, many or a class of expanded clone.

j_gene: TRBJ2-2
v_gene: TRBV7-2
len: 17
d_gene: TRBD2
abundance: many
CDR3nt: TGTGCCAGCAGCTCCCTGACTAGCGGGAGGAGTGACGGGGAGCTGTTTTTT
CDR3aa: CASSSLTSGRSDGELFF

j_gene: TRBJ2-5
v_gene: TRBV29-1
len: 13
d_gene: .
abundance: medium-sized
CDR3nt: TGCAGCTTGGGGGCAGGGCGGCAAGAGACCCAGTACTTC
CDR3aa: CSLGAGRQETQYF

j_gene: TRBJ2-1
v_gene: TRBV29-1
len: 12
d_gene: .
abundance: .
CDR3nt: TGCAGCGTTGGCCCCGCTTACAATGAACAGTTCTTC
CDR3aa: CSVGPAYNEQFF

j_gene: TRBJ2-7
v_gene: TRBV7-2
len: 14
d_gene: .
abundance: many
CDR3nt: TGTGCCAGCAGGCAGACGGACAGCGCCTACGAGCAGTACTTC
CDR3aa: CASRQTDSAYEQYF

j_gene: TRBJ2-2
v_gene: TRBV29-1
len: 14
d_gene: TRBD1
abundance: many
CDR3nt: TGCAGCGCCGGGACAGGGTCGGACACCGGGGAGCTGTTTTTT
CDR3aa: CSAGTGSDTGELFF

j_gene: TRBJ2-3
v_gene: TRBV18
len: 13
d_gene: .
abundance: few
CDR3nt: TGTGCCAGCTCACCACCGACTTCAGATACGCAGTATTTT
CDR3aa: CASSPPTSDTQYF

j_gene: TRBJ2-1
v_gene: TRBV18
len: 14
d_gene: TRBD1
abundance: few
CDR3nt: TGTGCCAGCTCACGAGACCTGACAGGGAATGAGCAGTTCTTC
CDR3aa: CASSRDLTGNEQFF

j_gene: TRBJ2-6
v_gene: TRBV5-6
len: 15
d_gene: TRBD1
abundance: many
CDR3nt: TGTGCCAGCAGCGGGGACAGTGCTGGGGCCAACGTCCTGACTTTC
CDR3aa: CASSGDSAGANVLTF

j_gene: TRBJ1-2
v_gene: TRBV20-1
len: 15
d_gene: .
abundance: many
CDR3nt: TGCAGTGCTAGAGATCTCCAAACGGGGTACTATGGCTACACCTTC
CDR3aa: CSARDLQTGYYGYTF

j_gene: TRBJ1-1
v_gene: TRBV6-6
len: 15
d_gene: .
abundance: many
CDR3nt: TGTGCCAGCAGTACCGGGGGGGGGTTAGACACTGAAGCTTTCTTT
CDR3aa: CASSTGGGLDTEAFF

j_gene: TRBJ2-4
v_gene: TRBV6-6
len: 16
d_gene: .
abundance: many
CDR3nt: TGTGCCAGCACCCAGGGGGGCCAACTAGCCAAAAACATTCAGTACTTC
CDR3aa: CASTQGGQLAKNIQYF

j_gene: TRBJ2-3
v_gene: TRBV20-1
len: 15
d_gene: .
abundance: many
CDR3nt: TGCAGTGCCCCCGCCGGGGGCCGAAGCACAGATACGCAGTATTTT
CDR3aa: CSAPAGGRSTDTQYF

j_gene: TRBJ1-2
v_gene: TRBV10-3
len: 14
d_gene: TRBD1
abundance: many
CDR3nt: TGTGCCATCAGCCCCGGGACAGGGACCTATGGCTACACCTTC
CDR3aa: CAISPGTGTYGYTF

j_gene: TRBJ2-1
v_gene: TRBV29-1
len: 14
d_gene: .
abundance: many
CDR3nt: TGCAGCGTTGATCCGGGCCGATCCTACAATGAGCAGTTCTTC
CDR3aa: CSVDPGRSYNEQFF

j_gene: TRBJ2-7
v_gene: TRBV18
len: 16
d_gene: TRBD1
abundance: many
CDR3nt: TGTGCCAGCTCATCAAGGAAGGGGGCCGCCGGGGACGAGCAGTACTTC
CDR3aa: CASSSRKGAAGDEQYF

j_gene: TRBJ2-7
v_gene: TRBV7-9
len: 12
d_gene: .
abundance: many
CDR3nt: TGTGCCAGCAGCCTGGGACGGAAGGAGCAGTACTTC
CDR3aa: CASSLGRKEQYF

j_gene: TRBJ2-5
v_gene: TRBV6-6
len: 11
d_gene: .
abundance: many
CDR3nt: TGTGCCAGCAGTTACGCCGAGACCCAGTACTTC
CDR3aa: CASSYAETQYF

j_gene: TRBJ2-1
v_gene: TRBV19
len: 14
d_gene: TRBD2
abundance: many
CDR3nt: TGTGCCAGTAGTATAATGCGGGAGGCAGAAGAGCAGTTCTTC
CDR3aa: CASSIMREAEEQFF

j_gene: TRBJ2-5
v_gene: TRBV20-1
len: 13
d_gene: .
abundance: many
CDR3nt: TGCAGTGCTAAGGCGGAGGCCCCGGAGACCCAGTACTTC
CDR3aa: CSAKAEAPETQYF

j_gene: TRBJ2-3
v_gene: TRBV7-6
len: 16
d_gene: TRBD2
abundance: few
CDR3nt: TGTGCCAGCAGCTTAGGAGGGGGACTAGTCGTGGATACGCAGTATTTT
CDR3aa: CASSLGGGLVVDTQYF

j_gene: TRBJ2-1
v_gene: TRBV11-2
len: 12
d_gene: .
abundance: .
CDR3nt: TGTGTCAGCAGCCTAGGGAGGACTGAGCAGTTCTTC
CDR3aa: CVSSLGRTEQFF

j_gene: TRBJ1-1
v_gene: TRBV5-4
len: 15
d_gene: .
abundance: .
CDR3nt: TGTGCCAGCAGCTTCTTTTACGCATTGAACACTGAAGCTTTCTTT
CDR3aa: CASSFFYALNTEAFF

j_gene: TRBJ2-4
v_gene: TRBV27
len: 16
d_gene: .
abundance: few
CDR3nt: TGTGCCAGCAGTTCATACACGGGGTCAGCCAAAAACATTCAGTACTTC
CDR3aa: CASSSYTGSAKNIQYF

j_gene: TRBJ2-5
v_gene: TRBV7-2
len: 13
d_gene: .
abundance: .
CDR3nt: TGTGCCAGCAGCCAGAATACGCGGGAGACCCAGTACTTC
CDR3aa: CASSQNTRETQYF

j_gene: TRBJ2-5
v_gene: TRBV5-1
len: 14
d_gene: .
abundance: many
CDR3nt: TGCGCCAGCAGCCTACTACGACAGCAAGAGACCCAGTACTTC
CDR3aa: CASSLLRQQETQYF